One sample yielded the 10 T cell receptor beta chains listed below, sequenced in a study of tumour-infiltrating T cells in Burkitt lymphoma. The protocol was immunoSEQ multiplex PCR, while the TCRdb copy is restricted to in-frame clones and leaves out a portion. Here the sample spans 12,000 to 15,000 clones, 30% being singletons. Sequenced sample: tumor tissue. Receptor source: a human donor with diffuse large B-cell lymphoma.

The chain carries TRBV27 and TRBJ2-7, with 7 positions matching TRBD2. This CDR3 is built from 14 residues. Germline V gene lookup returns CDR1 MNHEY and CDR2 SMNVEV (reference sequence). With V trimmed by 8 bases and J by 0 bases, 7 bases remained unmatched. DNA of the CDR3: TGTGCCAGCCAATTAACTAGCGCCTCCTACGAGCAGTACTTC. It encodes CASQLTSASYEQYF.

The V call is TRBV18, the J call TRBJ1-1; D gene uncertain. V was clipped by 4 bases and J by 1 base, with 10 bases between them. CDR1 is KGHSH, CDR2 LQKENI, per germline. The CDR3 runs to 14 residues. Written as DNA, the CDR3 is TGTGCCAGCTCACTCTGGGCTGAGAACACTGAAGCTTTCTTT. It encodes CASSLWAENTEAFF.

This sequence joins TRBV9 and TRBJ1-1; D unclear. This CDR3 has 14 amino acids. Germline values: CDR1 SGDLS, CDR2 YYNGEE. Trimming took 0 bases from V and 0 from J, leaving 6 bases between them. The CDR3 bases are TGTGCCAGCAGCGTAGGATGGATGAACACTGAAGCTTTCTTT. It yields the protein CASSVGWMNTEAFF.

This clone has just a few counts. The rearrangement uses TRBV30 and TRBJ2-5; the D gene is possibly TRBD1 (7 bases). Germline V gives CDR1 GTSNPN, CDR2 SVGIG (reference sequence). The V end was cut by 3 bases, the J end by 6 bases, with 20 bases between. The CDR3 length is 15 residues. The CDR3 loop reads CAWSARGAIWKTQYF. As DNA, the CDR3 is TGTGCCTGGAGCGCCAGGGGGGCGATTTGGAAGACCCAGTACTTC.

The rearrangement joins TRBV11-2 to TRBJ2-4, with TRBD2 identical over 13 bases. CDR1 SGHAT and CDR2 FQNNGV come from the germline V gene. V was pared by 3 bases and J by 0 bases, with 8 bases of the junction left unmatched. The CDR3 contains 19 residues. Here the CDR3 reads CASSFGSGTSGAAKNIQYF. The CDR3 region has the DNA TGTGCCAGCAGCTTTGGGAGCGGGACTAGCGGGGCAGCCAAAAACATTCAGTACTTC.

A few counts support this clone. This sequence joins TRBV29-1 and TRBJ2-5; tentatively, D is TRBD1 or TRBD2 (5 bases each). CDR1 SQVTM and CDR2 ANQGSEA come from the germline V gene. Trimming removed 3 bases at V and 3 bases at J, with 8 bases between. The CDR3 runs to 12 residues. CDR3 coding DNA: TGCAGCGTTGAGAGGGGTGAAGAGACCCAGTACTTC. The encoded protein is CSVERGEETQYF.

The chain recombines TRBV27 with TRBJ2-7, with D perhaps TRBD2 (5 bases). This CDR3 contains 14 residues. The V end lost 6 bases, the J end lost 3 bases, and 15 bases lay between the germline ends. Germline V lookup: CDR1 MNHEY, CDR2 SMNVEV (reference sequence). The DNA for the CDR3 is TGTGCCAGCAGCATGGACGGTGGAGGCTACGAGCAGTACTTC. Translating it yields CASSMDGGGYEQYF.

This clone was seen a handful of times. The J gene is TRBJ2-1, the V gene TRBV5-4; TRBD2 matches at 9 bases. CDR1 SGHNT and CDR2 YYREEE come from the germline V gene (reference sequence). The CDR3 has 14 amino acids. V shed 4 bases and J 8 bases; nucleotides not matched to a gene: 7. The CDR3 DNA sequence: TGTGCCAGCAGCCAGGATAGCGGGAGCGATGAGCAGTTCTTC. It is translated as CASSQDSGSDEQFF. Supplemented by reference TRBV5-4 and TRBJ2-1, the full variable domain reads ETGVTQSPTHLIKTRGQQVTLRCSSQSGHNTVSWYQQALGQGPQFIFQYYREEENGRGNFPPRFSGLQFPNYSSELNVNALELDDSALYLCASSQDSGSDEQFFGPGTRLTVL.

This clone was seen a handful of times. The chain joins TRBV5-6 to TRBJ1-3; no clear D. Between the trimmed V and J ends, which lost 0 bases and 4 bases, there was a span of 17 bases. This CDR3 spans 17 amino acids. Germline V gene lookup returns CDR1 SGHDT and CDR2 YYEEEE. Here the CDR3 reads CASSLDRRVSAGNTIYF. CDR3 sequence (DNA): TGTGCCAGCAGCTTGGATCGACGGGTATCGGCCGGAAACACCATATATTTT.

The DNA for the CDR3 is TGTGCCAGCAGCATCCTGACTAGCGACACCGGGGAGCTGTTTTTT. As protein: CASSILTSDTGELFF. The chain links TRBV7-6 to TRBJ2-2; 8 bases agree with TRBD2. V was clipped by 5 bases and J by 3 bases; unmatched bases: 5. This CDR3 has 15 amino acids. In germline, CDR1 is SGHVS, CDR2 FNYEAQ.